This T cell receptor (beta chain) was profiled in a study of blood T cell repertoires in COVID-19. Study information: Sites in the United States, Italy and Spain provided acute and convalescent COVID-19 samples. The analysed material was cDNA or gDNA that came from T cells, B-cell-depleted T cells, or PBMCs.

Authors' methods: Reference gene primers were amplified, and this amplification served to estimate nucleated cell counts. TCRdb's copy holds only in-frame clones and misses some; the assay was immunoSEQ multiplex PCR. Clone size and V and J calls were adopted from that table, with D and trimming inferred from the DNA. This table has more than 95,000 clones, more than 75% appearing once. The CDR3 spans 14 residues. V shed 5 bases and J shed 2 bases, with 10 bases lying between them. The germline V gene has CDR1 LNHNV and CDR2 YYDKDF (reference sequence). The V gene is TRBV15, the J gene TRBJ1-5, with D possibly TRBD1 on 5 matching bases. The specimen sequenced was peripheral blood. This clonotype was obtained from a man between 60 and 75 years old with acute or convalescent COVID-19. The CDR3 DNA reads TGTGCCACCAGCGGGGGGACCCGCAATCAGCCCCAGCATTTT. As protein: CATSGGTRNQPQHF. The entire variable domain, with the rest obtained from reference TRBV15 and TRBJ1-5, is as follows: DAMVIQNPRYQVTQFGKPVTLSCSQTLNHNVMYWYQQKSSQAPKLLFHYYDKDFNNEADTPDNFQSRRPNTSFCFLDIRSPGLGDTAMYLCATSGGTRNQPQHFGDGTRLSIL.